Described below is a single T cell receptor beta chain sequence and its context. Its antigen has not been determined. No much larger clone exists at a distance of one base, and base qualities are not known. Taken from the germline V gene (reference sequence), the CDR1 and CDR2 loops are MNHNY and SVGAGI. V is trimmed back by 2 bases and J by 7 bases, and the junction contains 2 bases that no gene match accounts for. The CDR3, cysteine through phenylalanine, is 13 amino acids long. This entry keeps only the CDR3 DNA: 39 bases, framed from base 1. One collaborating source in Seattle enrolled patients while the patients were actively infected and followed the patients over time throughout the course of disease. Whole blood was collected in K2EDTA tubes by collaborating institutions according to the institutions' own protocols. For TCRbeta analysis, collaborators shipped samples in one of three forms: frozen whole blood, isolated PBMCs, or DNA extracted from either of those sample types.

These data belong to a study of blood T cell repertoires in COVID-19 (dated by TCRdb to between 2020 and 2021). Study-level background: Samples from collaborators originated in the United States, Italy and Spain and spanned both the acute and convalescent phases of COVID-19. Samples came from the ongoing ImmuneRACE study (first 160 participants) plus 1,254 subjects from 6 global collaborators. The repertoires were made available in a free public database intended to serve as a resource for research on the immune response to SARS-CoV-2. Deeply sampled blood TCRbeta repertoires from subjects exposed to, actively infected with, or recovered from COVID-19 were included in the dataset. HLA class I and class II types, where available, came from metadata supplied by the sample provider rather than from assay-based typing. The material from the prospective study consisted of cDNA or gDNA derived from T cells, B-cell-depleted T cells, or PBMCs. The sample metadata nearly always contained a de-identified subject ID, COVID-19 status, age in years and sex. Study-wide findings and limitations: The amount of clinical and demographic metadata varied by source and participant and was provided uncurated.

TCRbeta CDR3 regions were amplified from genomic DNA by means of the immunoSEQ Assay, a bias-controlled multiplex PCR. The authors' pipeline ran thus. Nucleated cell counts per sample were estimated from amplification of reference gene primers within the assay. Sequence reads were collapsed and filtered to measure the absolute abundance of every unique TCRbeta CDR3 rearrangement. Productive Simpson clonality was computed per sample as the square root of Simpson's diversity index over productive rearrangements. TCRdb took this table from immuneACCESS and kept in-frame rearrangements with V and J called. Such tables lack part of the clones; where checked against another copy, unresolved V genes explain under half of the gap, and the rest is unexplained. The DNA was the basis for D and trimming; V, J and clone size are from that table. This sample lists about 250,000 clones; approximately 85% were detected once. 5.5% to 6.5% of the sample is taken by the ten largest.

The source of this sequence is a woman older than 75 with COVID-19, enrolled during active disease. The sequencing sample was made of peripheral blood. Rearrangement joined TRBV6-6 to TRBJ2-1; TRBD1 aligns with 7 central bases. The sequence in DNA is TGTGCCAGCAGTTACGGACAGGTAAATGAGCAGTTCTTC. Translated, it reads CASSYGQVNEQFF.